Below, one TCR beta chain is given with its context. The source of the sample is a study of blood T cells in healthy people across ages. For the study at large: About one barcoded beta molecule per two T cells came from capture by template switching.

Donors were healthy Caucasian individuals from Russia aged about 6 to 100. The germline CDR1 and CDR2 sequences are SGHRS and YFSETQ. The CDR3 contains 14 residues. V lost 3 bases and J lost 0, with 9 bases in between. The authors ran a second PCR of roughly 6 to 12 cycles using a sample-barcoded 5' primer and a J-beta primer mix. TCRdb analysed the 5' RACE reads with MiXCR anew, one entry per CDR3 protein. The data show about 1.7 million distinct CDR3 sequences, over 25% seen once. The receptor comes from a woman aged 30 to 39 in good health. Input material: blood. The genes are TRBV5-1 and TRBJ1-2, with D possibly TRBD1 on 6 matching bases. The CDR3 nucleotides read TGCGCCAGCAGCTCGGGACATTCTAACTATGGCTACACCTTC. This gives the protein CASSSGHSNYGYTF.